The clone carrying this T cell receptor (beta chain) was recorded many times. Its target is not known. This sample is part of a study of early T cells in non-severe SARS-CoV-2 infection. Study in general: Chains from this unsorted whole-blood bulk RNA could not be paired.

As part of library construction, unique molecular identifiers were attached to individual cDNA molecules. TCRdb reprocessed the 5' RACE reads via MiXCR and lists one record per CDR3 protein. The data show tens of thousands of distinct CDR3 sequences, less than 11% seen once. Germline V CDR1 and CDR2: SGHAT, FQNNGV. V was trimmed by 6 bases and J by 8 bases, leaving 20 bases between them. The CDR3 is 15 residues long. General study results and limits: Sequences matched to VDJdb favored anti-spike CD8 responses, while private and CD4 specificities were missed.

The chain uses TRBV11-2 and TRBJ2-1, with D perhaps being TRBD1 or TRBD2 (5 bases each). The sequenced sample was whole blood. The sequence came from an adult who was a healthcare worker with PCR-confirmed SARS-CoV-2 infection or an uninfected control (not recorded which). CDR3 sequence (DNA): TGTGCCAGCAGAGTCGTTGAGGGGCAAGCTCATGAGCAGTTCTTC. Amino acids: CASRVVEGQAHEQFF.